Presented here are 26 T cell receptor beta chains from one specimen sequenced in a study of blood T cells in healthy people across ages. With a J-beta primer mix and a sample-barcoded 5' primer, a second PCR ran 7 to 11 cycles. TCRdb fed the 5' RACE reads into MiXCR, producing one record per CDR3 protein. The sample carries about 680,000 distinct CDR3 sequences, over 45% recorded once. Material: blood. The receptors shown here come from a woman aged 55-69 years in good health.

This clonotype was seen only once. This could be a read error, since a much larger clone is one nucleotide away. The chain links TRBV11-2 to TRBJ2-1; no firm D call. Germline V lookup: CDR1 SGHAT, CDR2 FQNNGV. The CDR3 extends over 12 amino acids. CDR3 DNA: TGTGCCAGCAGCATAGATCTGGGTAGGGAGTTCTTC. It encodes CASSIDLGREFF.

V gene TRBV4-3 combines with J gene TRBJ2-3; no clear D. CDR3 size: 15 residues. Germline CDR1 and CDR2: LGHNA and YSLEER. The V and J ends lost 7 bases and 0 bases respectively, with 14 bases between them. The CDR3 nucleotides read TGCGCCAGCACAATGGTCGGAAGTAGCACAGATACGCAGTATTTT. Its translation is CASTMVGSSTDTQYF.

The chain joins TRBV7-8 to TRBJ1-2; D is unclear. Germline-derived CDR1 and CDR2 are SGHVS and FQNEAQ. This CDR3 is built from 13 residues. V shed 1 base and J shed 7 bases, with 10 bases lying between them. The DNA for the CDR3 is TGTGCCAGCAGCTTAGAGTGGATCAGTGGCTACACCTTC. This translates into CASSLEWISGYTF.

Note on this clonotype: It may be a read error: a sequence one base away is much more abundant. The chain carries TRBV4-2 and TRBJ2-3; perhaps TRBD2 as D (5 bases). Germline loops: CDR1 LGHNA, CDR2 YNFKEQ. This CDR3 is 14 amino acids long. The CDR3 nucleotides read TGTGTCAGCAGCCAAGGTGCTAGCCGGGATACGCAGTATTTT. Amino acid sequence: CVSSQGASRDTQYF.

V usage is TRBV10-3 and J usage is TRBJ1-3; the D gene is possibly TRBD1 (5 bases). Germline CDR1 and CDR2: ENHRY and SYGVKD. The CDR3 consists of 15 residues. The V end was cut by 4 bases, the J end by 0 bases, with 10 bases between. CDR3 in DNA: TGTGCCATCAGTGGGGACGGCGACTCTGGAAACACCATATATTTT. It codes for CAISGDGDSGNTIYF.

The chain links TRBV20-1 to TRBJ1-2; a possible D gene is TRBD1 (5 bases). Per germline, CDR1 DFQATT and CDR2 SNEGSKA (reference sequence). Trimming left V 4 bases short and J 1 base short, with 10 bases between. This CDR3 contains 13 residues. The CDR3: CSATTEYNYGYTF. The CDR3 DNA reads TGCAGTGCTACGACAGAGTATAACTATGGCTACACCTTC.

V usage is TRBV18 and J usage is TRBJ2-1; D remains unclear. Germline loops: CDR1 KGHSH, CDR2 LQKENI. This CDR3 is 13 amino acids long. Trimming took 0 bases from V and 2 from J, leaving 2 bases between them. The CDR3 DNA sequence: TGTGCCAGCTCACCACCCACCTACAATGAGCAGTTCTTC. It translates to CASSPPTYNEQFF.

The CDR3 loop is CASSHPPGELFF. The CDR3 nucleotides are TGTGCCAGCAGTCATCCCCCCGGGGAGCTGTTTTTT. This chain uses TRBV28 with TRBJ2-2, with D unclear. CDR1 is MDHEN, CDR2 SYDVKM, per germline. This CDR3 contains 12 residues. The V and J ends lost 5 bases and 6 bases respectively, with 7 bases between them.

The CDR3 reads CASSLVPPPITDTQYF. CDR3 nucleotide sequence: TGTGCCAGCAGCTTGGTCCCGCCTCCAATCACAGATACGCAGTATTTT. The chain couples TRBV5-8 to TRBJ2-3; D not certain. V shed 0 bases and J shed 2 bases, with 13 bases lying between them. Germline CDR1 is SGHTS and CDR2 is YDEGEE. This CDR3 has 16 amino acids.

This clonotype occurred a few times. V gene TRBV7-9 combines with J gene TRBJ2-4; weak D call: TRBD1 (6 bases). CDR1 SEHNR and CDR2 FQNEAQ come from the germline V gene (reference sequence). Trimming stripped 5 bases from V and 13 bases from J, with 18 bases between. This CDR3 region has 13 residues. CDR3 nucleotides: TGTGCCAGCAGCGTCTTAGGGGGAGTTTTGCAGTACTTC. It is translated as CASSVLGGVLQYF.

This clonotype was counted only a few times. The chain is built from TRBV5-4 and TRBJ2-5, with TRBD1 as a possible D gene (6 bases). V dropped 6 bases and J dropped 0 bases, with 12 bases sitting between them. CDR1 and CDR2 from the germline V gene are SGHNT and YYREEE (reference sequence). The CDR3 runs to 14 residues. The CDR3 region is CASTQAGDQETQYF. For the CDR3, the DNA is TGTGCCAGCACCCAAGCAGGGGACCAAGAGACCCAGTACTTC.

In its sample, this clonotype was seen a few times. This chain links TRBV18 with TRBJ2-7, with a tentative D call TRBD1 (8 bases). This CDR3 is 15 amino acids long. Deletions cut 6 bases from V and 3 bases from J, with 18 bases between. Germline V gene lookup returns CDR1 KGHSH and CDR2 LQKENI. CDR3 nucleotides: TGTGCCAGCTCCCGCGGACAGGGAGGGAACTACGAGCAGTACTTC. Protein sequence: CASSRGQGGNYEQYF.

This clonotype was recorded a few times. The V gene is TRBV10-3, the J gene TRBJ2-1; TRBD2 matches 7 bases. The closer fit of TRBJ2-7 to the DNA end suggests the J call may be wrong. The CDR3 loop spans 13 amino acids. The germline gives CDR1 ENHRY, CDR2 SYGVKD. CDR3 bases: TGTGCCACCTTAAGCGGGACCTACAATGAGCAGTACTTC. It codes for CATLSGTYNEQYF.

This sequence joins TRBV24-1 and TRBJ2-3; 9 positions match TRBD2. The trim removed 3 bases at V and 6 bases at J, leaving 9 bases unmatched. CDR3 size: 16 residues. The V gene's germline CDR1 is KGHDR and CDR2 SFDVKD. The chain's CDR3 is CATSDPTSGGLDTQYF. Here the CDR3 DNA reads TGTGCCACCAGTGATCCGACTAGCGGTGGTCTGGATACGCAGTATTTT.

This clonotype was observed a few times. CDR3 loop: CASTLTGGGIQYF. As DNA, the CDR3 is TGTGCCAGCACCCTCACCGGGGGTGGCATTCAGTACTTC. The genes are TRBV7-2 and TRBJ2-4, with D perhaps matching TRBD2 (6 bases). Trimming shortened V by 7 bases and J by 9 bases, and 16 bases separated the two germline ends. Germline-derived CDR1 and CDR2 are SGHTA and FQGNSA. The CDR3 runs to 13 residues.

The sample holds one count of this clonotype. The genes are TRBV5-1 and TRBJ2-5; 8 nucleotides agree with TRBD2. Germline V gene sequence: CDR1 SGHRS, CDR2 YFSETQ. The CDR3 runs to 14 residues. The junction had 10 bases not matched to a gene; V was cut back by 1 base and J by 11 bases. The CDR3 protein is CASSLLAGDNEQYF. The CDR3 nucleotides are TGCGCCAGCAGCTTGCTAGCGGGCGACAATGAGCAGTACTTC.

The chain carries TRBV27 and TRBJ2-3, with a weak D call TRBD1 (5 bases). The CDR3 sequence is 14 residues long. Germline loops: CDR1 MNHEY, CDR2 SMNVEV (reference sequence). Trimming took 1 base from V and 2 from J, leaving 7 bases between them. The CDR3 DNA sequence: TGTGCCAGCAGTTTATGGGGCCTCACAGATACGCAGTATTTT. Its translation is CASSLWGLTDTQYF.

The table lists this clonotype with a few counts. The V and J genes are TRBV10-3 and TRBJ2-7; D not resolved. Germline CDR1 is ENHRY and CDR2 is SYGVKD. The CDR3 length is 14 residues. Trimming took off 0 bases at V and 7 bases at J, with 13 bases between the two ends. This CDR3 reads CAISESRSSGEQYF. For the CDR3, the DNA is TGTGCCATCAGTGAGTCAAGGAGCTCTGGGGAGCAGTACTTC.

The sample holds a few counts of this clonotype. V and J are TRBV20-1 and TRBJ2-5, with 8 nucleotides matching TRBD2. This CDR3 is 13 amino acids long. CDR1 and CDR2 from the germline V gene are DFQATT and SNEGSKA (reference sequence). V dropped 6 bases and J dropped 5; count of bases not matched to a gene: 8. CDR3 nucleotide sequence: TGCAGTGCCCCTCCAGCGGGAGACGAGACCCAGTACTTC. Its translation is CSAPPAGDETQYF.

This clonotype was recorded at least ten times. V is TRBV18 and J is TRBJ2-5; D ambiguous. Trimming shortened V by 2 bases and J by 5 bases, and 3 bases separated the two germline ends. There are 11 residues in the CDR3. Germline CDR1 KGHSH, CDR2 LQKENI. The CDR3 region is CASSPGETQYF. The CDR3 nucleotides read TGTGCCAGCTCACCAGGGGAGACCCAGTACTTC.

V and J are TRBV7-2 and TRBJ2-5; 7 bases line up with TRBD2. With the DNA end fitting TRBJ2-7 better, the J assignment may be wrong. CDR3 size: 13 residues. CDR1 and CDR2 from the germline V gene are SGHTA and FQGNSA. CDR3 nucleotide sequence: TGTGCCAGCAGCCGCCGGGGGGTCGGCGAGCAGTACTTC. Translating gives CASSRRGVGEQYF.

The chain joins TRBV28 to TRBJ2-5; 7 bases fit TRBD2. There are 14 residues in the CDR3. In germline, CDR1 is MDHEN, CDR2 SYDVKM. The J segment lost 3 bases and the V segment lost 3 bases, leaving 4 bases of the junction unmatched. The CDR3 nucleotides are TGTGCCAGCAGTTTGGGGGGGTCCGAAGAGACCCAGTACTTC. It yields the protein CASSLGGSEETQYF.

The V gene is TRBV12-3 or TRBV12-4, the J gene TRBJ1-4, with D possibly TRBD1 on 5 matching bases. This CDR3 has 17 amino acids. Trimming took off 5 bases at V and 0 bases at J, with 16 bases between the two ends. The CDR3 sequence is CASSPRGTVATNEKLFF. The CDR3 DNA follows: TGTGCCAGCAGTCCCCGGGGGACCGTCGCAACTAATGAAAAACTGTTTTTT.

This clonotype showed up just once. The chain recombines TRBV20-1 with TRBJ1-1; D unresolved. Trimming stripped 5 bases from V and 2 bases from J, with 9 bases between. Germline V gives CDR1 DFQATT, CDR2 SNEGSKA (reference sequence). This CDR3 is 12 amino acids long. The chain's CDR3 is CSADLVNTEAFF. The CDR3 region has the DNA TGCAGTGCTGACCTGGTAAACACTGAAGCTTTCTTT.

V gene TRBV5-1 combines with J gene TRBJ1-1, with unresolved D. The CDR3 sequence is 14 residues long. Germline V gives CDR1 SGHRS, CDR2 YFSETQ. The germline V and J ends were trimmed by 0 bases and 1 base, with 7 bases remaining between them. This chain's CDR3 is CASSLGLTNTEAFF. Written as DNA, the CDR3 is TGCGCCAGCAGCTTGGGCCTCACGAACACTGAAGCTTTCTTT.

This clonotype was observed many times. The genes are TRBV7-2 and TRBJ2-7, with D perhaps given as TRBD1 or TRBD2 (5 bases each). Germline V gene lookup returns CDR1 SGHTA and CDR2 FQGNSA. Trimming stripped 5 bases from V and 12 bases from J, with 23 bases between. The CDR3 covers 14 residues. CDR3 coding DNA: TGTGCCAGCAGCGCCGGGACGGCTGATCGACGAGTGTACTTC. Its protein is CASSAGTADRRVYF. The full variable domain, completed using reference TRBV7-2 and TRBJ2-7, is GAGVSQSPSNKVTEKGKDVELRCDPISGHTALYWYRQSLGQGLEFLIYFQGNSAPDKSGLPSDRFSAERTGGSVSTLTIQRTQQEDSAVYLCASSAGTADRRVYFGPGTRLTVT.